This T cell receptor beta chain was recorded in a study of shared clonotypes between healthy human individuals. General observations from the study: Blood alone was sampled, and tissue repertoires likely differ.

Sequencing was performed with immunoSEQ multiplex PCR; in TCRdb, only in-frame clones are kept and a portion is missing. The sample has around 440,000 clones; roughly four fifths are singletons. Healthy HIV-negative adults with no recent acute infections or vaccinations were recruited as donors. The donor cohort consisted entirely of Caucasian adults residing in Nashville, Tennessee. Note on this clone: Its antigen is currently unknown.

CDR3 length: 15 residues. Germline V lookup: CDR1 SGHKS, CDR2 YYEKEE (reference sequence). The trim removed 0 bases at V and 8 bases at J, leaving 4 bases unmatched. This sequence was found in a woman aged 40 to 49 in good health. Some clones in this sample may be carry-over from other donors' samples. The chain combines TRBV5-5 with TRBJ2-1; 11 bases fit TRBD1. Sequenced material: PBMCs. The CDR3 nucleotides read TGTGCCAGCAGCTTGGGAGGGACAGGGGGTGATGAGCAGTTCTTC. This encodes CASSLGGTGGDEQFF.